This T cell receptor (beta chain) was captured in a study of sequential checkpoint blockade in melanoma (dated by TCRdb to about 2019). Context from the whole study: Patients were randomized 1:1 to first-line nivolumab followed by ipilimumab (arm A) or ipilimumab followed by nivolumab (arm B). Maintenance nivolumab came after each of the two trial sequences. Study-wide findings and limitations: Larger, independent patient cohorts are needed to validate the response-prediction model that combines TCR metrics and mutation burden.

V is shortened by 4 bases, J by 2 bases, and the region joining them spans 6 bases. Including cysteine and phenylalanine, the CDR3 has 14 amino acids. The CDR3 DNA has 42 bases and is translated from base 1. From a lookup of the germline V gene, CDR1 and CDR2 are SGHTA and FQGNSA. The treatment or condition label here, explained by the study, means: randomized to nivolumab then ipilimumab (arm A) or the reverse (arm B). None of the patients in the trial had previously been given DNA-damaging chemotherapy. Live CD3+CD8+ cells negative for CD19 and CD56 were sorted from thawed PBMCs on a FACS Aria II flow cytometer. Samples were obtained from patients with melanoma enrolled in CheckMate 064, a randomized, open-label phase II trial of sequential checkpoint blockade. Peripheral blood mononuclear cells were collected by leukapheresis, purified using Ficoll-Paque, and frozen in human serum containing roughly 9.4% DMSO. Immediately after sorting, the purity of sorted blood CD3+CD8+ cells was verified to be >98%, after which DNA was extracted.

By how much of the sample it makes up, this clone is medium-sized (0.01 to 0.1%). The specificity of this receptor is unknown. Base qualities are not at hand, and no much larger clone is one base apart. The immunoSEQ Assay was used to immunosequence TCRbeta CDR3 regions from genomic DNA. Prior to high-throughput sequencing, genomic DNA was amplified by bias-controlled multiplex PCR. Turning to the authors' computational methods: To quantify the absolute abundance of each unique TCRbeta CDR3 region, the sequences were collapsed and filtered. Clonality was defined as 1 minus Pielou's evenness and was calculated using productive rearrangements only. Clones with significantly greater frequencies in on-treatment versus baseline samples were identified using a previously published method. The table was pulled from immuneACCESS by TCRdb, which kept in-frame rearrangements only. Such tables lose some clones; where checked, under half of the loss comes from unresolved V genes, and the rest has no known cause. That table gives V, J and clone size, and the DNA gave D and trimming. For this sample the table gives 10,000 to 15,000 clones, of which around 77% were detected only once. The ten largest clonotypes hold 50% to 55% of the sample.

Sample: CD8+ T cells sorted from blood (inferred from file names), taken from a patient given nivolumab and ipilimumab in sequence. The receptor comes from a human patient with melanoma. Some clones in this sample may be carry-over from other donors' samples. The chain was built from TRBV7-2 and TRBJ1-6; no D gene is confidently identified. The DNA reads TGTGCCAGCAGCTACAGTCCCTATAATTCACCCCTCCACTTT. Translated, this is CASSYSPYNSPLHF.